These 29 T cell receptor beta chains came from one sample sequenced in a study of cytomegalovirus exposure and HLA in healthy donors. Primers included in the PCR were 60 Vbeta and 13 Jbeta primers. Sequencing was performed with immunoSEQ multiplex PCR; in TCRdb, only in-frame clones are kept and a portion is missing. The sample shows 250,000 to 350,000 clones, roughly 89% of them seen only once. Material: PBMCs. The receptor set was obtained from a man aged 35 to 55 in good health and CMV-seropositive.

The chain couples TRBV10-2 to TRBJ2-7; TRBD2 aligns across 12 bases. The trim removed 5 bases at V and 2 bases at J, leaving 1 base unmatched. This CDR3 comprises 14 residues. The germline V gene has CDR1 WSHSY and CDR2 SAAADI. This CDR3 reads CASSLAGGPYEQYF. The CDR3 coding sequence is TGCGCCAGCAGTCTAGCGGGAGGGCCCTACGAGCAGTACTTC.

The CDR3 loop reads CASSELTTNSYNEQFF. CDR3 bases: TGCGCCAGCAGTGAGCTGACTACCAACTCCTACAATGAGCAGTTCTTC. The gene calls are TRBV10-1 and TRBJ2-1, with D maybe TRBD2 (5 bases). The CDR3 is made up of 16 amino acids. Germline CDR1 and CDR2: WNHNN and SYGVQD (reference sequence). V was trimmed by 2 bases and J by 0 bases, leaving 11 bases between them.

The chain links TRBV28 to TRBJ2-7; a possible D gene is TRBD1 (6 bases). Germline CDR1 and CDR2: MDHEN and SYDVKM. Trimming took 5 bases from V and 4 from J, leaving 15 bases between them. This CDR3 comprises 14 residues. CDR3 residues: CASSPGQSDYEQYF. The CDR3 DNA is TGTGCCAGCAGTCCCGGACAGTCGGATTACGAGCAGTACTTC.

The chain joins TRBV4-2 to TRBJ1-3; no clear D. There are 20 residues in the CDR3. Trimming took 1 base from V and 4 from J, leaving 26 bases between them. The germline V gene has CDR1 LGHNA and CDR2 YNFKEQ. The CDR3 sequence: CASSQVGSDGGSSLGNTIYF. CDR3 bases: TGTGCCAGCAGCCAAGTTGGTTCAGACGGAGGTTCGAGTCTCGGAAACACCATATATTTT.

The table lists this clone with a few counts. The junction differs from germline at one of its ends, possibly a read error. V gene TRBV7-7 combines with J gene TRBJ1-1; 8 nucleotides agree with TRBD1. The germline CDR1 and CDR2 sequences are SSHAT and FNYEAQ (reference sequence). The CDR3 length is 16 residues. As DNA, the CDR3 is TGTGCTAGCAGCACCCGACAGGGGTACATGAACACTGAAGCTTTCTTT. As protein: CASSTRQGYMNTEAFF.

The CDR3 loop is CSLRTGPINQPQHF. The CDR3 DNA follows: TGCAGCCTTCGGACAGGGCCTATCAATCAGCCCCAGCATTTT. J is TRBJ1-5 and V is TRBV29-1, with TRBD1 matching 8 bases. The CDR3 consists of 14 residues. Germline V gene data show CDR1 as SQVTM and CDR2 as ANQGSEA. Losses at the gene ends were 8 bases for V and 3 bases for J; bases not matched to a gene: 9. Variable domain in full (rest from reference TRBV29-1 and TRBJ1-5): SAVISQKPSRDICQRGTSLTIQCQVDSQVTMMFWYRQQPGQSLTLIATANQGSEATYESGFVIDKFPISRPNLTFSTLTVSNMSPEDSSIYLCSLRTGPINQPQHFGDGTRLSIL.

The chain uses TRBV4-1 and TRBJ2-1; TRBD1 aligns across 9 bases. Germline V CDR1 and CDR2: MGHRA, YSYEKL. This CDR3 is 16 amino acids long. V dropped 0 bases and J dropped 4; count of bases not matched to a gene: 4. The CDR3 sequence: CASSQEVQGAYNEQFF. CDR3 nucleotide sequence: TGCGCCAGCAGCCAAGAAGTACAGGGGGCTTACAATGAGCAGTTCTTC.

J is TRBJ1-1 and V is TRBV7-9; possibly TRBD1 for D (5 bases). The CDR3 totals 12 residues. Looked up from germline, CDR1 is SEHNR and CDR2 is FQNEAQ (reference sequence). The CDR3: CSGSGQGTEAFF. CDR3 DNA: TGTTCCGGCAGCGGGCAGGGAACTGAAGCTTTCTTT.

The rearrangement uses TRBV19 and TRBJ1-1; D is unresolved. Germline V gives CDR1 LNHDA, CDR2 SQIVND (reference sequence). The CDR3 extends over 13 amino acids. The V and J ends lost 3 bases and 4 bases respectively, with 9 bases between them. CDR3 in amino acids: CASSMGQATEAFF. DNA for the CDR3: TGTGCCAGTAGTATGGGCCAGGCCACTGAAGCTTTCTTT.

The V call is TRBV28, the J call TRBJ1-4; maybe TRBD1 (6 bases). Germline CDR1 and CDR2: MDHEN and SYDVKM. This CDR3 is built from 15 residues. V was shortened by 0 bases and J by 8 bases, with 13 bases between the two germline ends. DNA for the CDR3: TGTGCCAGCAGTTTATGGGGGACAAGAGGAGAAAAACTGTTTTTT. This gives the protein CASSLWGTRGEKLFF.

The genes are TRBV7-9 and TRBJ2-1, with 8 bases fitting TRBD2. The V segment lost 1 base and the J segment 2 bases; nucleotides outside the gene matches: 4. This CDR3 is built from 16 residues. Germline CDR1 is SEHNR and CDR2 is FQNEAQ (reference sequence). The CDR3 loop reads CASSLEVAGPYNEQFF. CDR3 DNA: TGTGCCAGCAGCTTAGAGGTAGCGGGGCCCTACAATGAGCAGTTCTTC.

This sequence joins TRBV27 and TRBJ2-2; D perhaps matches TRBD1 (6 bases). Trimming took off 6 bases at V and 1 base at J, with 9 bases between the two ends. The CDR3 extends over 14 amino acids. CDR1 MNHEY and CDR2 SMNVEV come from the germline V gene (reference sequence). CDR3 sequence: CASRTGWNTGELFF. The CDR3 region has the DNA TGTGCCAGCAGGACAGGATGGAACACCGGGGAGCTGTTTTTT.

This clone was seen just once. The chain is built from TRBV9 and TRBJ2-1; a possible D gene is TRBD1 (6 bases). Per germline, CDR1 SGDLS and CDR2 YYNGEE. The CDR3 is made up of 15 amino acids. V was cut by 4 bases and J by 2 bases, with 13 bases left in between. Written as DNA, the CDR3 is TGTGCCAGCAGCAATCGGGACATGCCCTACAATGAGCAGTTCTTC. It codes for CASSNRDMPYNEQFF.

The CDR3 here is CASSGHSGELFF. The CDR3 bases are TGTGCCAGCAGCGGACATTCCGGGGAGCTGTTTTTT. This sequence joins TRBV25-1 and TRBJ2-2; D is perhaps TRBD1 (5 bases). The CDR3 consists of 12 residues. The germline V gene encodes CDR1 MGHDK and CDR2 SYGVNS. Trimming stripped 6 bases from V and 6 bases from J, with 8 bases between.

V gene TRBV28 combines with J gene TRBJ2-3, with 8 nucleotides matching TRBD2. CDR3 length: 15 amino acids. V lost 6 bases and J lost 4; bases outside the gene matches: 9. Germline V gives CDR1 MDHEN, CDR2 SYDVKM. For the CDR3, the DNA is TGTGCCAGCAGACTTACTAGCGGACCATCAGATACGCAGTATTTT. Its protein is CASRLTSGPSDTQYF.

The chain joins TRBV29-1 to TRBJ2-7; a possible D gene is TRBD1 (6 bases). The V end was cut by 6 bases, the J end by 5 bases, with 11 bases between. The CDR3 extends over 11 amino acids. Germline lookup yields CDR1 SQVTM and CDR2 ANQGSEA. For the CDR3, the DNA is TGCAGCGTGTGGGGGCACAACGAGCAGTACTTC. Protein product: CSVWGHNEQYF.

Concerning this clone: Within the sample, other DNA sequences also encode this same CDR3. This chain's CDR3 is CASSLAAGEQYF. DNA for the CDR3: TGCGCCAGCAGCCTCGCAGCAGGGGAGCAGTACTTC. The J gene is TRBJ2-7, the V gene TRBV5-1; D may be TRBD1 (5 bases). Germline V gene data show CDR1 as SGHRS and CDR2 as YFSETQ. The CDR3 has 12 residues. V shed 4 bases and J shed 7 bases, with 12 bases lying between them. Complete variable domain (other parts from reference TRBV5-1 and TRBJ2-7): KAGVTQTPRYLIKTRGQQVTLSCSPISGHRSVSWYQQTPGQGLQFLFEYFSETQRNKGNFPGRFSGRQFSNSRSEMNVSTLELGDSALYLCASSLAAGEQYFGPGTRLTVT.

The CDR3 coding sequence is TGTGCCAGCAGCGGCGGGGGGCTAGGAAACATTCAGTACTTC. Amino acids: CASSGGGLGNIQYF. This sequence joins TRBV2 and TRBJ2-4, with 8 positions matching TRBD2. The CDR3 sequence is 14 residues long. In germline, CDR1 is SNHLY, CDR2 FYNNEI. Losses at the gene ends were 6 bases for V and 6 bases for J; bases not matched to a gene: 7.

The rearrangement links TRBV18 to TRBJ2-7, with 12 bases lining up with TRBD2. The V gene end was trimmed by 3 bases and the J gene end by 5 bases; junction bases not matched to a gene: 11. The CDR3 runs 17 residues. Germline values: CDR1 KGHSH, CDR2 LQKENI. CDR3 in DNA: TGTGCCAGCTCACCTTTTATGACTAGCGGGAGTTCCCACGAGCAGTACTTC. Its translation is CASSPFMTSGSSHEQYF.

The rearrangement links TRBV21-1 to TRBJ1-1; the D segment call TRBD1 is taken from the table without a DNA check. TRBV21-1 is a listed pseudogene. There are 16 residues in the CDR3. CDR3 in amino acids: CASSSPQETGNTEAFF. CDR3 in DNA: TGTGCCAGCAGCAGCCCACAAGAGACAGGGAACACTGAAGCTTTCTTT.

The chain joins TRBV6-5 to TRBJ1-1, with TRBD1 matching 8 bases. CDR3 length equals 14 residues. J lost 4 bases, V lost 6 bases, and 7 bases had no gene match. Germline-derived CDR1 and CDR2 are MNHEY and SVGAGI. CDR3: CASSRDRGGTEAFF. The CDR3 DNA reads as TGTGCCAGCAGCCGAGACAGGGGTGGCACTGAAGCTTTCTTT.

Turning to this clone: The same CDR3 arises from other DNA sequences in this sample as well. CDR3 amino acids: CASSLGQNYGYTF. The CDR3 DNA is TGTGCCAGCAGCTTAGGGCAGAACTATGGCTACACCTTC. The chain has TRBV7-9 and TRBJ1-2; D is uncertain. V was cut by 1 base and J by 2 bases, with 5 bases left in between. The CDR3 totals 13 residues. Germline CDR1 is SEHNR and CDR2 is FQNEAQ (reference sequence).

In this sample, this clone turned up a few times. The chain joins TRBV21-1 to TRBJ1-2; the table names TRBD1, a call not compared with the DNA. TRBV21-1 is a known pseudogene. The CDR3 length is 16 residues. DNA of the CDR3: TGTGCCAGCAGCAAAGGGGGGACAGGGAGATTCTATGGCTACACCTTC. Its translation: CASSKGGTGRFYGYTF.

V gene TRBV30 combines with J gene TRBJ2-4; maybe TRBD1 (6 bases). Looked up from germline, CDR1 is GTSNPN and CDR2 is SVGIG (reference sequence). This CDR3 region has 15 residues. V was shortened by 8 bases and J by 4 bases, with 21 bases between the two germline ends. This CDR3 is CAGLSVRGIKNIQYF. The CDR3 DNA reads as TGTGCCGGCTTGAGCGTGAGGGGGATTAAAAACATTCAGTACTTC.

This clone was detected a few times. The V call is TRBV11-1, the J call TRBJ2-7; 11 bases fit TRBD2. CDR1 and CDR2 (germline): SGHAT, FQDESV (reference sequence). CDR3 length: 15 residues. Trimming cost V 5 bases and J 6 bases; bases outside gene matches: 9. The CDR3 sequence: CASSLRTSGWSEQYF. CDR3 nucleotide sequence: TGTGCCAGCAGCCTCCGGACTAGCGGGTGGTCCGAGCAGTACTTC.

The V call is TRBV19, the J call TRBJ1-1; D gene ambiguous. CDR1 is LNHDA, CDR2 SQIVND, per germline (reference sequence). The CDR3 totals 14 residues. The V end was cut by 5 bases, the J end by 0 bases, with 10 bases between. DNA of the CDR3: TGTGCCAGTAGTGATTACAGTGTGAACACTGAAGCTTTCTTT. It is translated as CASSDYSVNTEAFF.

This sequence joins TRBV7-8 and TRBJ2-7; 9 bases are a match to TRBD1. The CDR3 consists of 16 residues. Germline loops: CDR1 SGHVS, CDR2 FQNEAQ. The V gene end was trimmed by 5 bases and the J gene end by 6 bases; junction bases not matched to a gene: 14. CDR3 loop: CASSLYGRDRDSEQYF. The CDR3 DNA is TGTGCCAGCAGCCTCTATGGTAGGGACAGGGATTCCGAGCAGTACTTC.

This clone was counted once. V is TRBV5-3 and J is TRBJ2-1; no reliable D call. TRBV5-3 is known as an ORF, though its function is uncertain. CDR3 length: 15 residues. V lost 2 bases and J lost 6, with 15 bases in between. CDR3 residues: CARSFLAVHPNEQFF. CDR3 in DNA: TGTGCCAGAAGCTTCCTGGCCGTGCATCCCAATGAGCAGTTCTTC.

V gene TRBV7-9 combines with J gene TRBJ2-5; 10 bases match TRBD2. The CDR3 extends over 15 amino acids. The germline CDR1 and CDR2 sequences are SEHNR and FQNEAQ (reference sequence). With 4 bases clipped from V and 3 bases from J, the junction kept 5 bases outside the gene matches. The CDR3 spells CASSSSGLAEETQYF. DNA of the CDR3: TGTGCCAGCAGCTCTTCTGGACTAGCGGAAGAGACCCAGTACTTC.